These 21 T cell receptor beta chains share one sample of origin, sequenced in a study of cytomegalovirus exposure and HLA in healthy donors. Researchers ran the PCR with 60 Vbeta and 13 Jbeta primers. TCRdb keeps only in-frame clones here, not all; method: immunoSEQ multiplex PCR. The sample yields about 110,000 clones, approximately 74% seen once. Sequenced: PBMCs. These TCRs come from a woman aged 40 to 50 in good health and CMV-seropositive.

CDR3 coding DNA: TGCGCCAGCAGCCCCAGGGGCTCGGGTGAAAAACTGTTTTTT. Amino acids: CASSPRGSGEKLFF. V usage is TRBV5-1 and J usage is TRBJ1-4, with a tentative D call TRBD1 (6 bases). CDR1 is SGHRS and CDR2 is YFSETQ in the germline V gene. V was shortened by 4 bases and J by 7 bases, with 14 bases between the two germline ends. The CDR3 is 14 amino acids.

This sequence joins TRBV27 and TRBJ1-2, with D perhaps matching TRBD1 (6 bases). The CDR3 runs to 15 residues. In germline, CDR1 is MNHEY, CDR2 SMNVEV (reference sequence). Trimming removed 3 bases at V and 4 bases at J, with 15 bases between. The CDR3 spells CASSFKGTGPYGYTF. In DNA form, the CDR3 reads TGTGCCAGCAGTTTTAAGGGAACAGGGCCCTATGGCTACACCTTC.

The chain couples TRBV5-1 to TRBJ2-7; TRBD2 is a possible D gene (6 bases). V lost 6 bases and J 3 bases, leaving 19 bases between the germline ends. Germline CDR1 reads SGHRS; CDR2 reads YFSETQ. CDR3 length equals 15 residues. The CDR3 protein is CASTMWGEKGYEQYF. The CDR3 nucleotides read TGCGCCAGCACAATGTGGGGGGAGAAGGGCTACGAGCAGTACTTC. The whole variable domain, remainder taken from reference TRBV5-1 and TRBJ2-7, is KAGVTQTPRYLIKTRGQQVTLSCSPISGHRSVSWYQQTPGQGLQFLFEYFSETQRNKGNFPGRFSGRQFSNSRSEMNVSTLELGDSALYLCASTMWGEKGYEQYFGPGTRLTVT.

This chain uses TRBV19 with TRBJ1-3; 7 bases are shared with TRBD1. The germline V gene has CDR1 LNHDA and CDR2 SQIVND (reference sequence). The CDR3 covers 16 residues. V lost 4 bases and J lost 2; bases outside the gene matches: 8. Here the CDR3 reads CASSKGTGVTGNTIYF. CDR3 coding DNA: TGTGCCAGTAGTAAGGGCACAGGGGTTACTGGAAACACCATATATTTT.

This clone turned up a few times. The chain uses TRBV30 and TRBJ2-1; 15 bases map to TRBD2. CDR1 GTSNPN and CDR2 SVGIG come from the germline V gene (reference sequence). The CDR3 loop spans 15 amino acids. V shed 4 bases and J 8 bases; nucleotides not matched to a gene: 6. This CDR3 is CAWKRGLAGGHEQFF. CDR3 in DNA: TGTGCCTGGAAACGGGGACTAGCGGGAGGACATGAGCAGTTCTTC.

The chain employs TRBV25-1 and TRBJ1-4; D remains unclear. Germline CDR1 is MGHDK and CDR2 is SYGVNS. Trimming cost V 10 bases and J 4 bases, with 13 bases left between them. The CDR3 has 13 amino acids. CDR3: CATWGGLNEKLFF. The DNA of the CDR3 is TGTGCCACCTGGGGAGGCCTTAATGAAAAACTGTTTTTT.

The V and J genes are TRBV11-2 and TRBJ2-5; perhaps TRBD2 as D (6 bases). Near its end, the DNA agrees better with TRBJ2-7, so the J call may be wrong. Germline-derived CDR1 and CDR2 are SGHAT and FQNNGV. CDR3 length: 15 residues. The CDR3 DNA follows: TGTGCCAGCAGCTTAGGCTACCGGGAGCAATACGAGCAGTACTTC. This sequence encodes CASSLGYREQYEQYF.

This chain links TRBV4-2 with TRBJ1-3; D is unclear. Germline CDR1 and CDR2: LGHNA and YNFKEQ. The CDR3 contains 16 residues. V lost 0 bases to trimming and J lost 0 bases, with 9 bases between them. In DNA, the CDR3 is TGTGCCAGCAGCCAAGAGGCATGGTCCTCTGGAAACACCATATATTTT. It translates to CASSQEAWSSGNTIYF.

The chain couples TRBV7-2 to TRBJ2-1; D perhaps matches TRBD2 (6 bases). From germline, CDR1 is SGHTA and CDR2 FQGNSA. The CDR3 extends over 15 amino acids. With 7 bases removed from V and 2 bases from J, the gap between germline ends came to 15 bases. The CDR3 DNA reads TGTGCCAGCATCAGCGGAGGGATAACCTACAATGAGCAGTTCTTC. Its protein is CASISGGITYNEQFF. Full variable domain (rest looked up from reference TRBV7-2 and TRBJ2-1): GAGVSQSPSNKVTEKGKDVELRCDPISGHTALYWYRQSLGQGLEFLIYFQGNSAPDKSGLPSDRFSAERTGGSVSTLTIQRTQQEDSAVYLCASISGGITYNEQFFGPGTRLTVL.

This chain uses TRBV6-1 with TRBJ1-3, with D hard to call. The V end was cut by 1 base, the J end by 0 bases, with 4 bases between. Germline V gene lookup returns CDR1 MNHNS and CDR2 SASEGT. The CDR3 extends over 14 amino acids. Here the CDR3 DNA reads TGTGCCAGCAGTGAAGTGAGCTCTGGAAACACCATATATTTT. Encoded protein: CASSEVSSGNTIYF.

This chain connects TRBV2 to TRBJ1-1, with 8 bases lining up with TRBD1. Germline-derived CDR1 and CDR2 are SNHLY and FYNNEI. V lost 6 bases to trimming and J lost 5 bases; unmatched junction nucleotides: 8. CDR3 length equals 14 residues. The CDR3 is CASSQGQGWTEAFF. The CDR3 DNA sequence: TGTGCCAGCAGCCAAGGACAGGGCTGGACTGAAGCTTTCTTT.

This clone was counted between two and nine times. The gene calls are TRBV7-6 and TRBJ2-7; 8 bases align to TRBD1. Trimming removed 1 base from V and 2 bases from J; junction bases left unmatched: 4. Germline CDR1 and CDR2: SGHVS and FNYEAQ. This CDR3 spans 15 amino acids. The DNA for the CDR3 is TGTGCCAGCAGCTTAGGGGGCAGGGGGCCCTACGAGCAGTACTTC. Its protein is CASSLGGRGPYEQYF.

The V and J genes are TRBV6-1 and TRBJ2-7, with TRBD1 matching over 9 bases. V lost 2 bases to trimming and J lost 3 bases; unmatched junction nucleotides: 14. Germline V gene sequence: CDR1 MNHNS, CDR2 SASEGT. This CDR3 has 18 amino acids. CDR3 sequence (DNA): TGTGCCAGCAGTGAATTAAGGTCCTGGGGACAGGGTTACTACGAGCAGTACTTC. It codes for CASSELRSWGQGYYEQYF.

This rearrangement joins TRBV5-6 to TRBJ1-2; perhaps TRBD1 as D (6 bases). The CDR3 is made up of 14 amino acids. Germline-derived CDR1 and CDR2 are SGHDT and YYEEEE. V lost 6 bases, J lost 12 bases, and 24 bases lay in between. CDR3 nucleotides: TGTGCCAGCACCAAGGACAGATCCCTGGAGGCCGACACCTTC. The encoded protein is CASTKDRSLEADTF.

The rearrangement uses TRBV27 and TRBJ2-3, with D maybe TRBD2 (7 bases). V lost 6 bases, J lost 4 bases, and 17 bases lay in between. The CDR3 totals 15 residues. Looked up from germline, CDR1 is MNHEY and CDR2 is SMNVEV (reference sequence). The CDR3 nucleotides read TGTGCCAGCAGCCTTGGGGGGGGCCTCGCAGATACGCAGTATTTT. Protein: CASSLGGGLADTQYF.

This clone was recorded a few times. V gene TRBV19 combines with J gene TRBJ1-2; D possibly corresponds to TRBD1 (5 bases). The CDR3 spans 15 residues. Trimming stripped 6 bases from V and 4 bases from J, with 18 bases between. Germline CDR1 and CDR2: LNHDA and SQIVND (reference sequence). CDR3 region: CASSLLGGGSYGYTF. For the CDR3, the DNA is TGTGCCAGTAGCCTACTGGGGGGGGGTTCCTATGGCTACACCTTC.

This rearrangement joins TRBV9 to TRBJ2-5; 9 bases line up with TRBD2. V lost 4 bases, J lost 5 bases, and 9 bases stayed unmatched. This CDR3 is built from 15 residues. Germline V gene data show CDR1 as SGDLS and CDR2 as YYNGEE. In nucleotides, the CDR3 is TGTGCCAGCAGCCATCAGACTAGCGGCGGGGAGACCCAGTACTTC. Translation gives CASSHQTSGGETQYF.

The chain combines TRBV27 with TRBJ1-5, with TRBD1 identical over 10 bases. V shed 5 bases, J shed 7 bases, and the junction held 8 bases outside the gene matches. Germline CDR1 reads MNHEY; CDR2 reads SMNVEV (reference sequence). The CDR3 runs to 15 residues. CDR3 residues: CASSLTGTGEQPQHF. The DNA for the CDR3 is TGTGCCAGCAGTCTTACCGGGACAGGGGAACAGCCCCAGCATTTT.

The J gene is TRBJ1-1, the V gene TRBV11-2, with 8 positions matching TRBD1. This CDR3 spans 13 amino acids. Germline V CDR1 and CDR2: SGHAT, FQNNGV. The V and J ends lost 8 bases and 3 bases, in that order; junction bases with no gene match: 5. As DNA, the CDR3 is TGTGCCAGCTCAAACAGGGGGGACACTGAAGCTTTCTTT. As protein: CASSNRGDTEAFF.

The J gene is TRBJ2-1, the V gene TRBV6-1; 7 positions agree with TRBD2. Germline CDR1 is MNHNS and CDR2 is SASEGT. The CDR3 sequence is 17 residues long. With V trimmed by 0 bases and J by 4 bases, 9 bases remained unmatched. As DNA, the CDR3 is TGTGCCAGCAGTGAAGCCAGAGAGCGGGAACATTACAATGAGCAGTTCTTC. It yields the protein CASSEAREREHYNEQFF.

The CDR3 DNA reads as TGCGCCAGCAGGGAAACGGGAGAGACCCAGTACTTC. Residues: CASRETGETQYF. This chain uses TRBV5-1 with TRBJ2-5; D is undetermined. The V end lost 5 bases, the J end lost 4 bases, and 9 bases lay between the germline ends. The CDR3 is made up of 12 amino acids. CDR1 and CDR2 (germline): SGHRS, YFSETQ.